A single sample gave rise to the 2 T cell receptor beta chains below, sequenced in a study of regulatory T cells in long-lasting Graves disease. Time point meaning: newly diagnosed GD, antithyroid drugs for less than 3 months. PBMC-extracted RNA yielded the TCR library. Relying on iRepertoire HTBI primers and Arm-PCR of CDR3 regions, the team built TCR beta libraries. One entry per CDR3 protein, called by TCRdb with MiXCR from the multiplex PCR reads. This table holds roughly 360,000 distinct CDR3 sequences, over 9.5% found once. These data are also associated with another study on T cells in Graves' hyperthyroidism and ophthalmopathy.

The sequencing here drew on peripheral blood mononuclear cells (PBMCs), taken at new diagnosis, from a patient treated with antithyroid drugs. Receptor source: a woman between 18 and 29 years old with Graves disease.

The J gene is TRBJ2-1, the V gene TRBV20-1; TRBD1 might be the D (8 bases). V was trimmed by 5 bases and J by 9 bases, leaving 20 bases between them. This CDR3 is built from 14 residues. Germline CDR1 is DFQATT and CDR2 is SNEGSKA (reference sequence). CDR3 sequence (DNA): TGCAGTGCTGTATCCAGGGGGCGCGGGGGTGAGCAGTTCTTC. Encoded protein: CSAVSRGRGGEQFF.

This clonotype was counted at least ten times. In DNA, the CDR3 is TGTGCCAGCAGCGACTCCCGGTGGGGACAGGGGAATCAGCCCCAGCATTTT. Translated: CASSDSRWGQGNQPQHF. The J gene is TRBJ1-5, the V gene TRBV2; 10 bases are a match to TRBD1. Germline V gene data show CDR1 as SNHLY and CDR2 as FYNNEI. V dropped 6 bases and J dropped 4; count of bases not matched to a gene: 12. The CDR3 covers 17 residues. Full variable domain (remainder filled in from reference TRBV2 and TRBJ1-5): EPEVTQTPSHQVTQMGQEVILRCVPISNHLYFYWYRQILGQKVEFLVSFYNNEISEKSEIFDDQFSVERPDGSNFTLKIRSTKLEDSAMYFCASSDSRWGQGNQPQHFGDGTRLSIL.